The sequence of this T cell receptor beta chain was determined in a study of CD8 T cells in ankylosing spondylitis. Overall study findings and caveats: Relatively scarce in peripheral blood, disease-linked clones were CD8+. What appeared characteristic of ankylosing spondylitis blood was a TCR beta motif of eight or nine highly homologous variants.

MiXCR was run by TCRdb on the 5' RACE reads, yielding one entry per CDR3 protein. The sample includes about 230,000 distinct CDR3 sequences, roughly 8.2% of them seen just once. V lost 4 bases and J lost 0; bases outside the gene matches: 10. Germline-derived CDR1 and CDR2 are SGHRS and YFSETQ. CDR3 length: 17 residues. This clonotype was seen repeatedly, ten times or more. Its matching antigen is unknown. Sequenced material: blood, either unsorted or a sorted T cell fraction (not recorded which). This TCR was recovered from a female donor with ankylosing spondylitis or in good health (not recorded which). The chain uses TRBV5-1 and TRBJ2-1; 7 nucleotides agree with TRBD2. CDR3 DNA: TGCGCCAGCAGCGCTACGACTAGCCGAAGCTCCTACAATGAGCAGTTCTTC. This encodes CASSATTSRSSYNEQFF.